The text below deals with one TCR beta chain. The source of the sample is a study of shared clonotypes between healthy human individuals. Per the germline V gene, CDR1 is SGHTA and CDR2 is FQGTGA. The CDR3 consists of 13 residues. Trimming cost V 4 bases and J 0 bases, with 5 bases left between them. TCRdb's table, derived via immunoSEQ multiplex PCR, lists solely in-frame clones and lacks some. The sample includes some 2,100,000 clones, almost 96% of them seen just once. This rearrangement joins TRBV7-3 to TRBJ2-3; no firm D call. Sequenced: naive CD4+ T cells sorted from blood. As to subset: CD45RA+ positively selected. The clonotype was recovered from a man younger than 35 in good health. CDR3 DNA: TGTGCCAGCAGCTCCTCCAGCACAGATACGCAGTATTTT. Translated: CASSSSSTDTQYF.